The 14 T cell receptor beta chains below were found in one sample sequenced in a study of OX40 agonist ivuxolimab in advanced cancers. TCRdb's table, derived via immunoSEQ multiplex PCR, lists solely in-frame clones and lacks some. The sample has approximately 67,000 clones, approximately 91% seen once. Here the sequenced sample was CD4+ or CD8+ T cells sorted from blood, taken in a trial of the OX40 agonist ivuxolimab. These receptors came from an adult with an advanced solid tumor such as melanoma, head and neck, liver or kidney cancer.

This clone was counted a few times. The rearrangement uses TRBV7-8 and TRBJ2-3, with TRBD2 identical over 11 bases. The CDR3 runs 20 residues. The germline CDR1 and CDR2 sequences are SGHVS and FQNEAQ. The J segment lost 0 bases and the V segment lost 0 bases, leaving 11 bases of the junction unmatched. CDR3 sequence (DNA): TGTGCCAGCAGCTTAGCGCGACTAGCGGGGCTGGGGCCGAGCACAGATACGCAGTATTTT. Its translation is CASSLARLAGLGPSTDTQYF.

The chain links TRBV7-9 to TRBJ2-3; no definite D call. This CDR3 region has 14 residues. Trimming took off 3 bases at V and 2 bases at J, with 9 bases between the two ends. The germline gives CDR1 SEHNR, CDR2 FQNEAQ (reference sequence). CDR3 loop: CASSFTAITDTQYF. The CDR3 coding sequence is TGTGCCAGCAGCTTTACAGCCATCACAGATACGCAGTATTTT.

The chain employs TRBV11-2 and TRBJ2-1; D may be TRBD1 (5 bases). Germline lookup yields CDR1 SGHAT and CDR2 FQNNGV. V lost 2 bases to trimming and J lost 9 bases, with 14 bases between them. CDR3 size: 14 residues. The CDR3 sequence is CASSLSRDGGEQFF. CDR3 sequence (DNA): TGTGCCAGCAGCTTATCCAGGGATGGTGGTGAGCAGTTCTTC.

CDR3 amino acids: CASRRGTGVMGYGYTF. In nucleotides, the CDR3 is TGTGCCAGCAGGCGCGGGACAGGGGTAATGGGCTATGGCTACACCTTC. The chain is built from TRBV28 and TRBJ1-2; 10 bases are a match to TRBD1. The CDR3 length is 16 residues. Germline values: CDR1 MDHEN, CDR2 SYDVKM. The V and J ends lost 6 bases and 4 bases, in that order; junction bases with no gene match: 11.

The CDR3 DNA reads TGTGCCAGCAGCTTGAAAAAGAGGTCGGCGCAGTATTTT. Residues: CASSLKKRSAQYF. The rearrangement links TRBV5-7 to TRBJ2-3; D ambiguous. TRBV5-7 is known as an ORF, though its function is uncertain. Trimming removed 1 base from V and 10 bases from J, with 13 bases in between. The CDR3 totals 13 residues.

The CDR3 here is CASSYGTSHIPPYEQYF. Here the CDR3 DNA reads TGTGCCAGCAGCTACGGGACAAGCCACATCCCTCCCTACGAGCAGTACTTC. The chain joins TRBV5-6 to TRBJ2-7; possible D gene TRBD1, 6 bases. Germline lookup yields CDR1 SGHDT and CDR2 YYEEEE. The germline V and J ends were trimmed by 3 bases and 2 bases, with 21 bases remaining between them. This CDR3 has 17 amino acids. The whole variable domain, remainder taken from reference TRBV5-6 and TRBJ2-7, is DAGVTQSPTHLIKTRGQQVTLRCSPKSGHDTVSWYQQALGQGPQFIFQYYEEEERQRGNFPDRFSGHQFPNYSSELNVNALLLGDSALYLCASSYGTSHIPPYEQYFGPGTRLTVT.

This chain connects TRBV7-9 to TRBJ1-1; D uncertain. V lost 5 bases and J 2 bases, leaving 12 bases between the germline ends. The length of the CDR3 is 14 residues. The germline V gene encodes CDR1 SEHNR and CDR2 FQNEAQ (reference sequence). The CDR3, as DNA: TGTGCCAGCAGCGTAGGACGGAGTAACACTGAAGCTTTCTTT. As protein: CASSVGRSNTEAFF.

This clone showed up just once. The chain combines TRBV19 with TRBJ1-5; maybe TRBD1 (6 bases). Trimming shortened V by 4 bases and J by 0 bases, and 13 bases separated the two germline ends. Germline V CDR1 and CDR2: LNHDA, SQIVND (reference sequence). This CDR3 has 16 residues. CDR3 DNA sequence: TGTGCCAGTAGTAAATCTGGACAGCTTAGCAATCAGCCCCAGCATTTT. Protein product: CASSKSGQLSNQPQHF.

This chain links TRBV12-1 with TRBJ2-3; the table calls TRBD2, which could not be checked here. TRBV12-1 constitutes a pseudogene. CDR3 length: 16 residues. DNA of the CDR3: TGTGCCAGCAGATTACCGGGACTAGCGGGAGGCGATACGCAGTATTTT. It encodes CASRLPGLAGGDTQYF.

The chain employs TRBV7-2 and TRBJ1-4, with 8 bases aligning to TRBD1. The germline V gene encodes CDR1 SGHTA and CDR2 FQGNSA. CDR3 length equals 14 residues. V was pared by 4 bases and J by 7 bases, with 5 bases of the junction left unmatched. CDR3 protein: CASSSTGGFEKLFF. The CDR3 bases are TGTGCCAGCAGCTCCACAGGGGGGTTTGAAAAACTGTTTTTT.

This clone has more than one count but fewer than ten. The chain is built from TRBV28 and TRBJ2-7; D possibly corresponds to TRBD2 (6 bases). The CDR3 is 13 residues long. The V end was cut by 6 bases, the J end by 2 bases, with 11 bases between. Germline V gene data show CDR1 as MDHEN and CDR2 as SYDVKM. CDR3 sequence: CASREGGTYEQYF. The CDR3 bases are TGTGCCAGCAGGGAGGGAGGTACCTACGAGCAGTACTTC.

This rearrangement joins TRBV9 to TRBJ2-3, with 9 bases identical to TRBD2. CDR1 and CDR2 from the germline V gene are SGDLS and YYNGEE. Germline trimming cut 0 bases from V and 6 bases from J; bases unmatched to any gene: 5. The CDR3 sequence is 15 residues long. The CDR3 sequence: CASSVVAGGRDTQYF. For the CDR3, the DNA is TGTGCCAGCAGCGTAGTGGCGGGGGGGCGTGATACGCAGTATTTT.

V and J are TRBV28 and TRBJ1-2, with D tentatively TRBD1 (5 bases). Trimming shortened V by 5 bases and J by 4 bases, and 14 bases separated the two germline ends. CDR3 size: 14 residues. Germline CDR1 MDHEN, CDR2 SYDVKM. DNA of the CDR3: TGTGCCAGCAGTCTTTCAGGGTGGGGCTATGGCTACACCTTC. Translating gives CASSLSGWGYGYTF.

Comments on this clone: At one boundary the junction diverges from the germline segment, which might be a read error. The chain has TRBV7-7 and TRBJ2-5; D possibly corresponds to TRBD1 (6 bases). Per germline, CDR1 SSHAT and CDR2 FNYEAQ (reference sequence). CDR3 size: 13 residues. The CDR3 nucleotides are TGTGCTAGCAGCTTGGACAGACAAGAGACCCAGTACTTC. It specifies CASSLDRQETQYF.